The following is a T cell receptor (beta chain) sequence with its context. Its antigen specificity is not known. Base qualities are missing; no much larger clone stands one base away. Preparation of the library involved the immunoSEQ multiplex PCR assay. Each sample had 85,000 to 100,000 TCR templates assayed by the deep sequencing platform. Genomic DNA extracted from sorted T cells was the material used for TCRbeta CDR3 sequencing. Turning to the authors' computational methods: The R programming language was used for the clonal analysis of the TCRbeta CDR3 data. Alloreactive CD4+ and CD8+ clones were defined by comparing unstimulated samples with post-reaction CFSE-low samples. Regulatory or non-regulatory origin of alloreactive CD4+ clones was assigned by matching sequences to the sorted unstimulated Treg and non-Treg repertoires. TCRdb mirrors the immuneACCESS table, restricted to in-frame sequences. Some clones are absent from its copies; in checked studies, under half trace to an unresolved V gene, and the reason for the others is unknown. The V and J calls and clone size come from that table; D and trimming were worked out from the DNA. This sample gives some 99,000 clones in total; around 92% of them show up just once. The ten largest account for about 0.7% of the sample.

This entry is derived from a study of siplizumab effects on memory and regulatory T cells (dated by TCRdb to 2018 to 2020). Regarding the complete study: The study looked at the effect of siplizumab, an anti-CD2 antibody, on alloreactive T-cell subsets in allogeneic mixed lymphocyte reactions made from human PBMCs. Broader findings and caveats from the paper: The cumulative frequency of alloreactive sequences traceable to unstimulated CD4+ memory T cells was significantly reduced by siplizumab. No functional confirmation was obtained for the suppressive function of proliferating Tregs from siplizumab cultures. About 80-96% of proliferating CD4+ or CD8+ clones could not be given a naive or memory phenotype. Unstimulated naive T cells appeared to be more diverse than memory T cells, and naive cells seemed to make a substantial contribution to the alloresponse. Among mappable alloreactive CD4+ clones, the Treg-derived fraction averaged about 70% with siplizumab versus 25% to 30% in control reactions. Because sequences at frequencies below about 10^-5 were poorly captured, only a minor fraction of alloreactive clones could be mapped back to unstimulated subsets.

TCRbeta CDR3 sequencing was performed on sorted unstimulated T cells and on proliferating T cells recovered from mixed lymphocyte reactions. Fresh whole blood from fewer than 11 HLA-typed healthy donors was used to isolate PBMCs. Unstimulated CD4+ regulatory T cells were FACS-sorted to map the origin of alloreactive clones. The CDR3 starts with the cysteine, ends with the phenylalanine, and has 19 residues. Only CDR3 DNA remains: 57 bases, in frame from the first base. The junction shows trimming of 3 bases on V and 1 base on J, and the gene matches do not reach 6 bases of it. CDR1 and CDR2 were assigned from the germline V gene (reference sequence) as LNHDA and SQIVND.

In this chain, TRBV19 is recombined with TRBJ2-1; 16 middle bases align to TRBD2. The sequenced material came from Tregs sorted from blood. The clonotype was recovered from a human donor in good health. The CDR3 sequence is CASSMAGLAGGGSYNEQFF. The DNA reads TGTGCCAGTAGTATGGCGGGACTAGCGGGAGGGGGTTCCTACAATGAGCAGTTCTTC.